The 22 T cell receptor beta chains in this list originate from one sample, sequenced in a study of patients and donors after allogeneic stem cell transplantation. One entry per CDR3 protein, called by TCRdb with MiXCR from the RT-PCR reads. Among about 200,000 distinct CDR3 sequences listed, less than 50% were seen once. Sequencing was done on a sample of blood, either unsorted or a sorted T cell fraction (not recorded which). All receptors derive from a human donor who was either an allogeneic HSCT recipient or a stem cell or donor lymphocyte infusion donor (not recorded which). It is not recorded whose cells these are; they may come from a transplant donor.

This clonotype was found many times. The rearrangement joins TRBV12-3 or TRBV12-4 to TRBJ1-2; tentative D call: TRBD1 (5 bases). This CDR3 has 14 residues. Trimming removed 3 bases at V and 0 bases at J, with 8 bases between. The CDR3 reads CASSLGQANYGYTF. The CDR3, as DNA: TGTGCCAGCAGTTTGGGGCAAGCTAACTATGGCTACACCTTC.

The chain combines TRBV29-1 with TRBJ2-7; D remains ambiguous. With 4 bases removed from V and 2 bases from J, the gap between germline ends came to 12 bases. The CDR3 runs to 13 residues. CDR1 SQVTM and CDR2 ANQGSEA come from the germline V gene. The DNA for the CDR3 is TGCAGCGTTGTGTCAGGTGATACCTACGAGCAGTACTTC. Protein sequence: CSVVSGDTYEQYF.

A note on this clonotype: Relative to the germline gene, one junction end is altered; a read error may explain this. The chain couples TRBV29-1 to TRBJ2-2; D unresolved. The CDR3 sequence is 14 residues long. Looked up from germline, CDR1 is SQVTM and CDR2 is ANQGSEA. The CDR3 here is CSVEEIMNSGELFF. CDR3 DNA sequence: TGCAGCGTTGAAGAGATTATGAACTCCGGGGAGCTGTTTTTT.

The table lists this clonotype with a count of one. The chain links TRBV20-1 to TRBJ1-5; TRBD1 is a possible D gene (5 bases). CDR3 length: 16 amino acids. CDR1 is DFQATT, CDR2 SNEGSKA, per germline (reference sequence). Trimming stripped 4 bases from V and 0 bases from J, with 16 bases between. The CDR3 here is CSATPGGSYSNQPQHF. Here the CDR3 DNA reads TGCAGTGCTACCCCTGGGGGATCCTATAGCAATCAGCCCCAGCATTTT.

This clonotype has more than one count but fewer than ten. The CDR3 region has the DNA TGTGCCAGTTGCGTCTTTAGGAATCAGCCCCAGCATTTT. This gives the protein CASCVFRNQPQHF. The J gene is TRBJ1-5, the V gene TRBV6-1; D uncertain. V lost 9 bases to trimming and J lost 4 bases, with 13 bases between them. Germline V lookup: CDR1 MNHNS, CDR2 SASEGT. The CDR3 sequence is 13 residues long.

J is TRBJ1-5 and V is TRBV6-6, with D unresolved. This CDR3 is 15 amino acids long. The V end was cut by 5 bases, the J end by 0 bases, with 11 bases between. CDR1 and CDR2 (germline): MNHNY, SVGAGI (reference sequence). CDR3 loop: CASSDTGHSNQPQHF. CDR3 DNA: TGTGCCAGCAGTGATACGGGTCATAGCAATCAGCCCCAGCATTTT.

The CDR3 coding sequence is TGTGCCAGCTCACCAGAAGCGGGGGCGTCCTACAATGAGCAGTTCTTC. As protein: CASSPEAGASYNEQFF. The V gene is TRBV18, the J gene TRBJ2-1, with 8 bases that match TRBD2. CDR1 and CDR2 (germline): KGHSH, LQKENI. V was pared by 2 bases and J by 1 base, with 4 bases of the junction left unmatched. This CDR3 spans 16 amino acids. Combining the CDR3 with reference TRBV18 and TRBJ2-1 gives the whole variable domain NAGVMQNPRHLVRRRGQEARLRCSPMKGHSHVYWYRQLPEEGLKFMVYLQKENIIDESGMPKERFSAEFPKEGPSILRIQQVVRGDSAAYFCASSPEAGASYNEQFFGPGTRLTVL.

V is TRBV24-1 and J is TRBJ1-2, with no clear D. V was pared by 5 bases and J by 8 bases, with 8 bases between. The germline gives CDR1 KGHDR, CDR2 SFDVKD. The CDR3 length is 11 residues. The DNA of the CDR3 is TGTGCCACCAGTGGCGGTGGCGGCTACACCTTC. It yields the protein CATSGGGGYTF.

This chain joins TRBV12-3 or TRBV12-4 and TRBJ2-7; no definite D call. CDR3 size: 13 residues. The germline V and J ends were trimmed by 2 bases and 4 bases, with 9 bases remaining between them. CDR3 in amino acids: CASSLIVGYEQYF. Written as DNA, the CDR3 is TGTGCCAGCAGTTTAATCGTCGGGTACGAGCAGTACTTC.

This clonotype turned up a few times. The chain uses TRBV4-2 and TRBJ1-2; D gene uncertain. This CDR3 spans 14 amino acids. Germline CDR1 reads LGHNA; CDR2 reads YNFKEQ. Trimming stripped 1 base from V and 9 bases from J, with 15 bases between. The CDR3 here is CASSQVRGRDSYTF. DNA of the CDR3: TGTGCCAGCAGCCAAGTGCGTGGGAGGGATAGCTACACCTTC.

CDR3 sequence reads: CASSSGPNTGELFF. The CDR3 region has the DNA TGTGCCAGCAGTTCCGGACCGAACACCGGGGAGCTGTTTTTT. The rearrangement links TRBV7-2 to TRBJ2-2; no definite D call. Germline V gene data show CDR1 as SGHTA and CDR2 as FQGNSA. V was cut by 6 bases and J by 0 bases, with 8 bases left in between. There are 14 residues in the CDR3.

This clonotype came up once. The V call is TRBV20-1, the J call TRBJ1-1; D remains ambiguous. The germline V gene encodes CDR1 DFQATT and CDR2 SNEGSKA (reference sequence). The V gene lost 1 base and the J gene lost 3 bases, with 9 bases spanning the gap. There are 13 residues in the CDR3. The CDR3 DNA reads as TGCAGTGCTAGAGGAGGGATCGACACTGAAGCTTTCTTT. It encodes CSARGGIDTEAFF.

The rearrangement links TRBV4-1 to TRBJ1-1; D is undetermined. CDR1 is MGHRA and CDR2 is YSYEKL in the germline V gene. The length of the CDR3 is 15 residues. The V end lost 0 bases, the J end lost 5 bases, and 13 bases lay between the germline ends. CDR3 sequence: CASSQEAVSRTEAFF. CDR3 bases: TGCGCCAGCAGCCAAGAGGCAGTCTCGAGAACTGAAGCTTTCTTT.

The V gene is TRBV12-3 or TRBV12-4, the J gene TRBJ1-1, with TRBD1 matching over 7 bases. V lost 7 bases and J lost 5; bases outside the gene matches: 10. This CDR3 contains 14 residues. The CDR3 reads CASTLQGKRTEAFF. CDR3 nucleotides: TGTGCCAGCACTCTACAGGGGAAGAGGACTGAAGCTTTCTTT.

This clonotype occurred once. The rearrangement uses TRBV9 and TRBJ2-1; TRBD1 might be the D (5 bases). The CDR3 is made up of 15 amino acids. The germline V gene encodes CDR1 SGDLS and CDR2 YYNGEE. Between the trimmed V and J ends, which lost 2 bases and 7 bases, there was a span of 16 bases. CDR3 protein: CASSVQGQTWNEQFF. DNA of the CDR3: TGTGCCAGCAGCGTGCAGGGCCAAACGTGGAATGAGCAGTTCTTC.

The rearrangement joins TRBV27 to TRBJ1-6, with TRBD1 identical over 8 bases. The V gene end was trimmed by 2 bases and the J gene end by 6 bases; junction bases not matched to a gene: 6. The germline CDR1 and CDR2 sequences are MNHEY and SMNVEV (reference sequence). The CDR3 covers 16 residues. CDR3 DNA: TGTGCCAGCAGTTTAGAAGGGACAGGCCGTAATTCACCCCTCCACTTT. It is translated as CASSLEGTGRNSPLHF.

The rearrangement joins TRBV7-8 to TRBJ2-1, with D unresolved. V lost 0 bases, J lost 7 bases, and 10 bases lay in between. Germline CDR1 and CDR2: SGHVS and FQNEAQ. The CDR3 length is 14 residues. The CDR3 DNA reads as TGTGCCAGCAGCTTAGCGGTTATGGGGAATGAGCAGTTCTTC. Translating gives CASSLAVMGNEQFF.

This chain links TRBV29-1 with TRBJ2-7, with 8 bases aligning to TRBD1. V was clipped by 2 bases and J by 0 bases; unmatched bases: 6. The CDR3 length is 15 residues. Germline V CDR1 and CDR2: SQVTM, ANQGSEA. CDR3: CSVERTGLGSYEQYF. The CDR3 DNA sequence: TGCAGCGTTGAAAGGACAGGGTTGGGCTCCTACGAGCAGTACTTC.

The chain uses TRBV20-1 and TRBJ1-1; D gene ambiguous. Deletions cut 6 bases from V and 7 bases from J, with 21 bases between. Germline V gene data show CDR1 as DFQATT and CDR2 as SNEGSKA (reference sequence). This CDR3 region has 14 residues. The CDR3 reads CSASAPPNVGEAFF. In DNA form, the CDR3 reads TGCAGTGCCTCGGCCCCTCCTAACGTTGGTGAAGCTTTCTTT.

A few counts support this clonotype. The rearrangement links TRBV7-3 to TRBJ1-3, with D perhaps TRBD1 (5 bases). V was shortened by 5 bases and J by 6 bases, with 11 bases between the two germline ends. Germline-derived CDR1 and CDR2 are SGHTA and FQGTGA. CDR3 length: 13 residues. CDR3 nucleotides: TGTGCCAGCAGCACGGGGCCTCCAAACACCATATATTTT. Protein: CASSTGPPNTIYF.

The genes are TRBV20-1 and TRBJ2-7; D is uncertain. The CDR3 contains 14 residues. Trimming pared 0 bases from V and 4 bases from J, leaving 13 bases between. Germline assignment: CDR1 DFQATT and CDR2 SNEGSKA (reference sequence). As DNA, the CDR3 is TGCAGTGCTAGAGACTGGTCGTCGGAGTACGAGCAGTACTTC. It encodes CSARDWSSEYEQYF.

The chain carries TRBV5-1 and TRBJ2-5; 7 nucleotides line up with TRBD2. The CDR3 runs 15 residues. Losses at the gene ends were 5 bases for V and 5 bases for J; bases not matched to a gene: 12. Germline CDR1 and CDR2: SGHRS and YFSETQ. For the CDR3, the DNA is TGCGCCAGCAGAACAACCGGGACTAATGGGGAGACCCAGTACTTC. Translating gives CASRTTGTNGETQYF.